This passage covers 23 T cell receptor beta chains from one sample sequenced in a study of T cell responses to AZD1222 COVID-19 vaccine. Only in-frame clones appear in the TCRdb table, and some are missing; sequencing was by immunoSEQ multiplex PCR. Among under 150,000 clones, 80% to 95% were seen once, and the ten largest hold 3.6%. The sequencing here drew on peripheral blood, taken 28 days after the second AZD1222 dose. The source is an adult who received the AZD1222 COVID-19 vaccine.

This CDR3 reads CSAREDGRAQGYTF. The CDR3 coding sequence is TGCAGTGCTCGTGAAGACGGGAGGGCGCAGGGCTACACCTTC. V and J are TRBV20-1 and TRBJ1-2; no definite D call. V was trimmed by 5 bases and J by 8 bases, leaving 21 bases between them. This CDR3 region has 14 residues. Germline lookup yields CDR1 DFQATT and CDR2 SNEGSKA (reference sequence).

The rearrangement links TRBV28 to TRBJ2-3; D is perhaps TRBD1 or TRBD2 (5 bases each). There are 15 residues in the CDR3. From germline, CDR1 is MDHEN and CDR2 SYDVKM. Trimming stripped 2 bases from V and 2 bases from J, with 11 bases between. CDR3 sequence (DNA): TGTGCCAGCAGTTTAGAGGGGTCGTACACAGATACGCAGTATTTT. Its protein product is CASSLEGSYTDTQYF.

The count of this clone is one. V gene TRBV25-1 combines with J gene TRBJ1-5; D might be TRBD1 (5 bases). The V gene's germline CDR1 is MGHDK and CDR2 SYGVNS. Trimming removed 1 base from V and 7 bases from J, with 11 bases in between. This CDR3 has 14 residues. CDR3: CASSEWGVGQPQHF. Written as DNA, the CDR3 is TGTGCCAGCAGTGAATGGGGGGTAGGACAGCCCCAGCATTTT.

This chain uses TRBV28 with TRBJ1-2; TRBD1 matches 7 bases. The CDR3 length is 14 residues. Trimming removed 6 bases from V and 4 bases from J; junction bases left unmatched: 8. Germline-derived CDR1 and CDR2 are MDHEN and SYDVKM. The CDR3 bases are TGTGCCAGCAGCCCGGGACAGACGTTCTATGGCTACACCTTC. This encodes CASSPGQTFYGYTF.

The chain links TRBV5-4 to TRBJ2-3; the D gene is possibly TRBD2 (6 bases). With 6 bases removed from V and 0 bases from J, the gap between germline ends came to 11 bases. The length of the CDR3 is 14 residues. The germline gives CDR1 SGHNT, CDR2 YYREEE (reference sequence). As DNA, the CDR3 is TGTGCCAGCAACCCGGGACTCAGCACAGATACGCAGTATTTT. Encoded protein: CASNPGLSTDTQYF.

V is TRBV21-1 and J is TRBJ1-5. TRBV21-1 is a pseudogene. The CDR3 is made up of 19 amino acids. CDR3: CASSRKGGRGRESNQPQHF. CDR3 DNA: TGTGCCAGCAGCCGTAAGGGGGGGAGAGGCCGCGAAAGCAATCAGCCCCAGCATTTT.

The rearrangement uses TRBV18 and TRBJ1-2, with D possibly matching TRBD1 (5 bases). With 3 bases removed from V and 4 bases from J, the gap between germline ends came to 12 bases. The CDR3 totals 14 residues. Germline loops: CDR1 KGHSH, CDR2 LQKENI. The CDR3 spells CASSPGTISYGYTF. The CDR3, as DNA: TGTGCCAGCTCACCCGGGACTATCTCCTATGGCTACACCTTC. The full variable domain, in which reference TRBV18 and TRBJ1-2 provide the parts outside the CDR3, is NAGVMQNPRHLVRRRGQEARLRCSPMKGHSHVYWYRQLPEEGLKFMVYLQKENIIDESGMPKERFSAEFPKEGPSILRIQQVVRGDSAAYFCASSPGTISYGYTFGSGTRLTVV.

The CDR3 bases are TGCGCCAGCAGCCACCTAAGGACCAACTCTGGAAACACCATATATTTT. It specifies CASSHLRTNSGNTIYF. The chain carries TRBV4-1 and TRBJ1-3; D remains unclear. Trimming pared 3 bases from V and 0 bases from J, leaving 12 bases between. This CDR3 has 16 residues. Germline lookup yields CDR1 MGHRA and CDR2 YSYEKL.

A few counts support this clone. The chain has TRBV6-2 or TRBV6-3 and TRBJ2-2; 9 bases line up with TRBD2. Germline V gives CDR1 MNHEY, CDR2 SVGEGT. This CDR3 region has 16 residues. V lost 6 bases, J lost 2 bases, and 7 bases stayed unmatched. The CDR3 sequence is CASSRPSGTNTGELFF. The CDR3, as DNA: TGTGCCAGCAGCCGACCTAGCGGGACTAACACCGGGGAGCTGTTTTTT.

The chain employs TRBV2 and TRBJ1-5, with D uncertain. This CDR3 comprises 13 residues. Deletions cut 2 bases from V and 8 bases from J, with 10 bases between. CDR1 SNHLY and CDR2 FYNNEI come from the germline V gene. The CDR3 coding sequence is TGTGCCAGCAGTGAACTTTCGGTCGAGCCCCAGCATTTT. Encoded protein: CASSELSVEPQHF.

The chain carries TRBV6-1 and TRBJ1-2, with D uncertain. The CDR3 loop spans 15 amino acids. Deletions cut 1 base from V and 7 bases from J, with 16 bases between. The germline V gene encodes CDR1 MNHNS and CDR2 SASEGT. The CDR3 nucleotides are TGTGCCAGCAGTGAAGGGAGGGTGGGCTTTAGTGGCTACACCTTC. This translates into CASSEGRVGFSGYTF.

The CDR3 bases are TGTGCCAGCAGCCGGGTTTTGAACACTGAAGCTTTCTTT. Translated, it gives CASSRVLNTEAFF. The chain has TRBV3-1 (or the pseudogene TRBV3-2) and TRBJ1-1; D remains ambiguous. CDR3 length equals 13 residues. Trimming took 4 bases from V and 0 from J, leaving 6 bases between them. CDR1 is LGHDT, CDR2 YNNKEL, per germline (reference sequence).

The chain is built from TRBV2 and TRBJ1-5; unclear D gene. CDR1 is SNHLY and CDR2 is FYNNEI in the germline V gene. This CDR3 is 13 amino acids long. Trimming left V 5 bases short and J 0 bases short, with 5 bases between. The CDR3 sequence: CASSSNSNQPQHF. CDR3 in DNA: TGTGCCAGCAGTTCAAATAGCAATCAGCCCCAGCATTTT.

This chain uses TRBV24-1 with TRBJ1-2; no definite D call. Trimming removed 3 bases from V and 6 bases from J, with 10 bases in between. Per the germline V gene, CDR1 is KGHDR and CDR2 is SFDVKD. This CDR3 contains 13 residues. DNA for the CDR3: TGTGCCACCAGTGATCCCCTGGATCATGGCTACACCTTC. Translated: CATSDPLDHGYTF.

This rearrangement joins TRBV28 to TRBJ1-2, with D perhaps matching TRBD1 (6 bases). This CDR3 has 15 amino acids. V was pared by 4 bases and J by 3 bases, with 15 bases between. Per the germline V gene, CDR1 is MDHEN and CDR2 is SYDVKM. In nucleotides, the CDR3 is TGTGCCAGCAGTTGGCGGGGGGGGCTGGACTATGGCTACACCTTC. Residues: CASSWRGGLDYGYTF.

As regards this clone: The sample carries other DNA sequences with the same CDR3. V is TRBV18 and J is TRBJ1-6; D perhaps matches TRBD1 (5 bases). The CDR3 loop spans 14 amino acids. The germline CDR1 and CDR2 sequences are KGHSH and LQKENI. Trimming cost V 3 bases and J 6 bases, with 9 bases left between them. CDR3: CASSPDGGNSPLHF. CDR3 nucleotide sequence: TGTGCCAGCTCACCCGATGGGGGTAATTCACCCCTCCACTTT.

V is TRBV9 and J is TRBJ1-1; the D gene is possibly TRBD1 (5 bases). The V end was cut by 0 bases, the J end by 4 bases, with 10 bases between. CDR3 length: 14 amino acids. The V gene's germline CDR1 is SGDLS and CDR2 YYNGEE. As DNA, the CDR3 is TGTGCCAGCAGCGTAGCCGACAGCACCACTGAAGCTTTCTTT. Encoded protein: CASSVADSTTEAFF.

V and J are TRBV14 and TRBJ1-4, with D unresolved. V lost 5 bases and J 3 bases, leaving 13 bases between the germline ends. The CDR3 runs 15 residues. Germline lookup yields CDR1 SGHDN and CDR2 FVKESK. The CDR3 region has the DNA TGTGCCAGCAGCGAGTTGGGCGTCCCTAATGAAAAACTGTTTTTT. This codes for CASSELGVPNEKLFF.

V and J are TRBV5-8 and TRBJ1-4, with a possible D match to TRBD1 (6 bases). The CDR3 consists of 15 residues. Germline CDR1 and CDR2: SGHTS and YDEGEE. V gave up 4 bases and J gave up 2 bases, with 12 bases separating them. CDR3 sequence (DNA): TGTGCCAGCAGCCTACAGGGATACACTAATGAAAAACTGTTTTTT. The encoded protein is CASSLQGYTNEKLFF.

The CDR3 nucleotides are TGTGCCAGCAGTTTACTGGGGACAGGTTTTCGGACCCCTGAAGCTTTCTTT. This sequence encodes CASSLLGTGFRTPEAFF. The V call is TRBV28, the J call TRBJ1-1; TRBD1 matches 8 bases. This CDR3 is 17 amino acids long. V trimming: 2 bases; J trimming: 6 bases; junction bases outside the gene matches: 14. Germline CDR1 is MDHEN and CDR2 is SYDVKM.

This chain uses TRBV2 with TRBJ2-5, with D perhaps TRBD2 (5 bases). The germline V gene encodes CDR1 SNHLY and CDR2 FYNNEI. The CDR3 consists of 14 residues. Deletions cut 6 bases from V and 1 base from J, with 12 bases between. Here the CDR3 reads CASRGGYSQETQYF. CDR3 nucleotides: TGTGCCAGCAGGGGCGGGTACAGCCAAGAGACCCAGTACTTC.

The J gene is TRBJ1-2, the V gene TRBV10-3; 7 bases line up with TRBD1. V lost 3 bases to trimming and J lost 3 bases; unmatched junction nucleotides: 4. Germline assignment: CDR1 ENHRY and CDR2 SYGVKD. This CDR3 has 14 residues. The CDR3 sequence is CAISERGTDYGYTF. CDR3 nucleotides: TGTGCCATCAGTGAACGTGGGACAGACTATGGCTACACCTTC.

This chain joins TRBV28 and TRBJ2-7, with 10 bases that match TRBD2. CDR3 length: 17 residues. Trimming at V came to 4 bases and at J to 3 bases, leaving 12 bases not matched to a gene. Germline CDR1 and CDR2: MDHEN and SYDVKM. CDR3 amino acids: CASSSLAGASLFYEQYF. The DNA of the CDR3 is TGTGCCAGCAGTTCCCTAGCGGGAGCCTCCTTATTCTACGAGCAGTACTTC.